This entry lists 15 T cell receptor beta chains sequenced from one sample in a study of blood T cell repertoires in COVID-19. The data were produced by immunoSEQ multiplex PCR, yet TCRdb's version contains in-frame clones alone and is incomplete. The sample has approximately 500,000 clones; 85% to 90% are singletons. The sample comprised peripheral blood. The origin of the receptors is a woman in her 50s with COVID-19, enrolled during active disease.

CDR3 sequence (DNA): TGTGCCAGCAGCTCGGATCGGACACCAACGAACACTGAAGCTTTCTTT. This encodes CASSSDRTPTNTEAFF. The chain is built from TRBV7-6 and TRBJ1-1; D perhaps matches TRBD1 (5 bases). The CDR3 is 16 amino acids. Deletions cut 4 bases from V and 1 base from J, with 16 bases between. Germline CDR1 SGHVS, CDR2 FNYEAQ.

The chain links TRBV2 to TRBJ1-1; unclear D gene. The CDR3 sequence is 14 residues long. The ends were cut back, 5 bases at V and 0 bases at J, with 10 bases in the middle. Germline CDR1 and CDR2: SNHLY and FYNNEI. The DNA of the CDR3 is TGTGCCAGCAGTTTGGGCAGAGTGAACACTGAAGCTTTCTTT. This sequence encodes CASSLGRVNTEAFF.

This sequence joins TRBV19 and TRBJ1-2, with D unresolved. The CDR3 sequence is 13 residues long. The V end was cut by 3 bases, the J end by 8 bases, with 13 bases between. Per germline, CDR1 LNHDA and CDR2 SQIVND (reference sequence). CDR3 sequence reads: CASSMGEAGGYTF. The CDR3 DNA reads TGTGCCAGTAGTATGGGAGAGGCCGGGGGCTACACCTTC.

In this sample, this clone turned up once. This chain uses TRBV5-5 with TRBJ2-1, with D uncertain. The germline V and J ends were trimmed by 0 bases and 5 bases, with 9 bases remaining between them. Germline V gene sequence: CDR1 SGHKS, CDR2 YYEKEE (reference sequence). CDR3 length equals 14 residues. CDR3 coding DNA: TGTGCCAGCAGCTTGGATCTAACTCACAATGAGCAGTTCTTC. Amino acid sequence: CASSLDLTHNEQFF.

This chain uses TRBV6-5 with TRBJ1-1; D not certain. Trimming stripped 9 bases from V and 0 bases from J, with 14 bases between. This CDR3 region has 14 residues. Germline assignment: CDR1 MNHEY and CDR2 SVGAGI. The CDR3 sequence: CASANSLMNTEAFF. The CDR3 region has the DNA TGTGCCAGTGCCAACAGCTTAATGAACACTGAAGCTTTCTTT.

This chain links TRBV28 with TRBJ1-5; D not certain. Trimming removed 7 bases at V and 0 bases at J, with 7 bases between. CDR3 length: 13 residues. Looked up from germline, CDR1 is MDHEN and CDR2 is SYDVKM. CDR3 nucleotide sequence: TGTGCCAGCATTCAGGATAGCAATCAGCCCCAGCATTTT. Translation gives CASIQDSNQPQHF.

V usage is TRBV19 and J usage is TRBJ1-6, with no clear D. CDR3 length: 13 residues. The V and J ends lost 7 bases and 13 bases respectively, with 17 bases between them. CDR1 and CDR2 from the germline V gene are LNHDA and SQIVND (reference sequence). CDR3 amino acids: CASTARRSTPLHF. CDR3 DNA: TGTGCCAGTACGGCCAGGAGGTCAACGCCCCTCCACTTT.

V gene TRBV29-1 combines with J gene TRBJ2-7, with 11 bases identical to TRBD1. CDR3 length equals 12 residues. Looked up from germline, CDR1 is SQVTM and CDR2 is ANQGSEA. V lost 7 bases and J lost 5; bases outside the gene matches: 4. The CDR3 here is CSAGQGADEQYF. DNA of the CDR3: TGCAGCGCCGGACAGGGGGCTGACGAGCAGTACTTC.

This chain links TRBV3-1 (or the pseudogene TRBV3-2) with TRBJ1-2; 8 nucleotides match TRBD1. The CDR3 spans 13 residues. Trimming cost V 4 bases and J 14 bases; bases outside gene matches: 12. The V gene's germline CDR1 is LGHDT and CDR2 YNNKEL (reference sequence). This chain's CDR3 is CASSLQGGRGRTF. For the CDR3, the DNA is TGTGCCAGCAGCCTACAGGGGGGCAGGGGACGGACCTTC.

This chain links TRBV6-5 with TRBJ1-6; TRBD1 might be the D (6 bases). V shed 6 bases and J shed 9 bases, with 18 bases lying between them. The CDR3 totals 15 residues. Germline V gene data show CDR1 as MNHEY and CDR2 as SVGAGI. CDR3 nucleotide sequence: TGTGCCAGCAGCAACGACAGGCAGCCCTCTTCACCCCTCCACTTT. It yields the protein CASSNDRQPSSPLHF.

The chain is built from TRBV5-6 and TRBJ2-2; 8 bases line up with TRBD1. This CDR3 spans 18 amino acids. V was clipped by 4 bases and J by 3 bases; unmatched bases: 14. Germline V gene data show CDR1 as SGHDT and CDR2 as YYEEEE. In DNA form, the CDR3 reads TGTGCCAGCAGCGGTACAGGGGGACCCTACCGGTACACCGGGGAGCTGTTTTTT. It translates to CASSGTGGPYRYTGELFF.

The rearrangement links TRBV5-1 to TRBJ1-2; D is possibly TRBD1 (5 bases). Trimming left V 0 bases short and J 4 bases short, with 13 bases between. This CDR3 spans 15 amino acids. Germline CDR1 is SGHRS and CDR2 is YFSETQ. CDR3 amino acids: CASSLEGGRAYGYTF. The CDR3 nucleotides read TGCGCCAGCAGCTTGGAGGGCGGCAGGGCCTATGGCTACACCTTC.

The chain couples TRBV5-1 to TRBJ1-2; TRBD1 might be the D (6 bases). The V end lost 2 bases, the J end lost 3 bases, and 11 bases lay between the germline ends. The CDR3 totals 14 residues. The germline gives CDR1 SGHRS, CDR2 YFSETQ. CDR3 in amino acids: CASSLEGGDYGYTF. The CDR3 DNA follows: TGCGCCAGCAGCTTAGAAGGGGGAGACTATGGCTACACCTTC.

This clone has just a few counts. V and J are TRBV6-1 and TRBJ1-6; TRBD1 aligns across 7 bases. The CDR3 is 14 residues long. Germline lookup yields CDR1 MNHNS and CDR2 SASEGT. Germline trimming cut 1 base from V and 9 bases from J; bases unmatched to any gene: 3. This CDR3 is CASSEGGQLSPLHF. The CDR3 DNA sequence: TGTGCCAGCAGTGAAGGGGGACAGCTTTCACCCCTCCACTTT.

J is TRBJ1-2 and V is TRBV6-5, with D possibly matching TRBD1 (5 bases). The ends were cut back, 0 bases at V and 4 bases at J, with 15 bases in the middle. The CDR3 sequence is 16 residues long. Germline V gives CDR1 MNHEY, CDR2 SVGAGI. DNA for the CDR3: TGTGCCAGCAGTTACTCGATGCGTGGAGGGGTCTATGGCTACACCTTC. Translated: CASSYSMRGGVYGYTF.